This TCR beta chain was recorded in a study of T cells in Graves' hyperthyroidism and ophthalmopathy. Study in general: Any treatment followed the collection of peripheral blood at initial diagnosis.

V lost 1 base, J lost 1 base, and 0 bases stayed unmatched. Germline CDR1 and CDR2: SNHLY and FYNNEI. There are 15 residues in the CDR3. TCR beta CDR3 regions were amplified from RNA. With the HTBI primer set, the TCR CDR3 went through a first round of RT-PCR. TCRdb reprocessed the multiplex PCR reads via MiXCR and lists one record per CDR3 protein. The profile shows hundreds of thousands of distinct CDR3 sequences, under 25% of them singletons. What was sequenced was blood. The origin of this receptor is a man under 40 with Graves' ophthalmopathy. V usage is TRBV2 and J usage is TRBJ2-2; 7 nucleotides agree with TRBD1. The CDR3 DNA is TGTGCCAGCAGTGAAGGGACAGGGAACACCGGGGAGCTGTTTTTT. This gives the protein CASSEGTGNTGELFF.